In this sample, the clone carrying this T cell receptor (beta chain) turned up a few times. Some clones are missing from TCRdb's copy, which holds only in-frame ones; the method was immunoSEQ multiplex PCR. The table records around 130,000 clones, 84% of them present only once. Time point defined: pretreatment peripheral blood. The data are from a study of PD-L1 blockade in urothelial cancer. For the study at large: Prior regimens of chemotherapy numbered 0 to 3 per patient. Blood analysis took place 3 weeks (second dose) and 6 weeks after treatment start. Blood yielded a median of around 140,000 T cells per sample.

The V gene lost 4 bases and the J gene lost 6 bases, with 16 bases spanning the gap. The CDR3 is 14 amino acids. Germline values: CDR1 SGHVS, CDR2 FNYEAQ. The clonotype comes from a man aged 50-59 years with urothelial cancer. Sequencing used PBMCs, obtained around atezolizumab (anti-PD-L1) treatment. The V call is TRBV7-6, the J call TRBJ2-7, with D possibly being TRBD2 (6 bases). The chain's CDR3 is CASSSEGRGGEQYF. CDR3 nucleotides: TGTGCCAGCAGCTCGGAGGGGCGGGGAGGCGAGCAGTACTTC.